A single TCR beta chain is shown here with its context. Antigen unknown. The data were obtained in a study of cytomegalovirus exposure and HLA in healthy donors. Study overall: Approximately 180 million T cells yielded more than 95 million unique TCR beta sequences, as an earlier analysis found.

Whole-study results and caveats: A later analysis linked 16,951 TCR beta sequences to HLA alleles at 0.05 false discovery rate. Later findings reportedly placed an Asian-associated ancestry cluster below the approximately 670-donor mean for N-insertions.

The PCR contained 60 Vbeta and 13 Jbeta primers. Sequencing was performed with immunoSEQ multiplex PCR; in TCRdb, only in-frame clones are kept and a portion is missing. Seen here are 150,000 to 200,000 clones, about 80% observed once, and the top ten hold 14%. In germline, CDR1 is SGHTA, CDR2 FQGNSA. The CDR3 loop spans 15 amino acids. The J segment lost 3 bases and the V segment lost 6 bases, leaving 7 bases of the junction unmatched. The J gene is TRBJ1-5, the V gene TRBV7-2, with 8 bases matching TRBD1. The specimen sequenced was PBMCs. The clonotype comes from a woman in her thirties in good health and CMV-seropositive. The CDR3 loop is CASRPDRGSNQPQHF. The DNA for the CDR3 is TGTGCCAGCAGACCTGACAGGGGTTCCAATCAGCCCCAGCATTTT.